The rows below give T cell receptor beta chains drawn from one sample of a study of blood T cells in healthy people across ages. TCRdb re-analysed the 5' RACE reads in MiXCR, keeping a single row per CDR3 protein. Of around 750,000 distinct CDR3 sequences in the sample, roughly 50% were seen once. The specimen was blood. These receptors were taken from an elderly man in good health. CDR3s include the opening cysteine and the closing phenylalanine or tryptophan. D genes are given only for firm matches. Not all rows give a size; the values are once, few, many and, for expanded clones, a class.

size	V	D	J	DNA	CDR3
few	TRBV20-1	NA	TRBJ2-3	TGCAGTGCTAGGCCTACGGGTCGGTTCACAGATACGCAGTATTTT	CSARPTGRFTDTQYF
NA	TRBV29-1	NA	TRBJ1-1	TGCAGCGTTGAACTCTGGGGCGCAGGTACTGAAGCTTTCTTT	CSVELWGAGTEAFF
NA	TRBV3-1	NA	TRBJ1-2	TGTGCCAGCAGCCAAGACGTAGGGCGGGGCTACACCTTC	CASSQDVGRGYTF
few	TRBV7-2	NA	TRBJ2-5	TGTGCCAGCAGCCGTCCGCTGCGGGATCAAGAGACCCAGTACTTC	CASSRPLRDQETQYF
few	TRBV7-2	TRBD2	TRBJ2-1	TGTGCCAGCAGCCGCGGGACTACAGTTTACAATGAGCAGTTCTTC	CASSRGTTVYNEQFF
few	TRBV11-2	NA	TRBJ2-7	TGTGCCAGCAGTGACCGGACCACGCGCTACGAGCAGTACTTC	CASSDRTTRYEQYF
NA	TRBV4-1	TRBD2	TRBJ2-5	TGCGCCAGCAGCCACAGGCTAGGACTAGCCGACGATGAGCAGTACTTC	CASSHRLGLADDEQYF
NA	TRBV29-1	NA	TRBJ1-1	TGCAGCGTTGAACGGAGGGGGGTGAACACTGAAGCTTTCTTT	CSVERRGVNTEAFF
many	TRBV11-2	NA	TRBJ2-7	TGTGCCAGCAGCCCCATGGGGTATTACGAGCAGTACTTC	CASSPMGYYEQYF
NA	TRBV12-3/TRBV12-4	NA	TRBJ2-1	TGTGCCAGCAGCCAGACTGGACGTGAGCAGTTCTTC	CASSQTGREQFF
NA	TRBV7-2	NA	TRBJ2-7	TGTGCCAGCAGCTTAGCTTACGGGGGAACCTACGAGCAGTACTTC	CASSLAYGGTYEQYF
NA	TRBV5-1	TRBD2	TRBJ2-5	TGCGCCAGCAGCCCCACTAACTCGAGCGGGATTAGGGAGACCCAGTACTTC	CASSPTNSSGIRETQYF
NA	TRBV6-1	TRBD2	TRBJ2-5	TGTGCCAGCAGACTATCCGGGACACCGGGACTAGCGGGAGTGGACCAAGAGACCCGGTACTTC	CASRLSGTPGLAGVDQETRYF
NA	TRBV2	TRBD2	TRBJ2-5	TGTGCCAGCAGTCGTCTAGCGGGAGCAGGCGAGACCCAGTACTTC	CASSRLAGAGETQYF
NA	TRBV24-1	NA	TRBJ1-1	TGTGCCACCAGTGACCTTTCGGGGCGCGGGGACACTGAAGCTTTCTTT	CATSDLSGRGDTEAFF
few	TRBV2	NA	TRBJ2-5	TGTGCCAGCGGGATGAGGCCGAGCCAAGAGACCCAGTACTTC	CASGMRPSQETQYF
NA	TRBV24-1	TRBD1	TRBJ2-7	TGTGCCACCAGTGATCCCGGGGGACAGGGGTTCTCCTACGAGCAGTACTTC	CATSDPGGQGFSYEQYF
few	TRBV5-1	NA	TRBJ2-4	TGCGCCAGCAGCTTGGTTTTAGGGCAGGGCAACATTCAGTACTTC	CASSLVLGQGNIQYF
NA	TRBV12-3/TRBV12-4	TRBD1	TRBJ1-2	TGTGCCAGCACCCTGGACAGGGGACATGGCTACACCTTC	CASTLDRGHGYTF
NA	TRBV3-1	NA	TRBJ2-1	TGTGCCAGCAGCCCCTCGTCGGGGGAGAGTGAGCAGTTCTTC	CASSPSSGESEQFF
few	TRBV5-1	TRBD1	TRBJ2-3	TGCGCCAGCAGCTTGCAGGGGGTAGATACGCAGTATTTT	CASSLQGVDTQYF
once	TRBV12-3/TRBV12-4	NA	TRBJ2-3	TGTGCCAGCAGGAAAGCGGCTAGCACAGATACGCAGTATTTT	CASRKAASTDTQYF
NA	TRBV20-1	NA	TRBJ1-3	TGCAGTGCTGCCGGGACGGGGGACACCATATATTTT	CSAAGTGDTIYF
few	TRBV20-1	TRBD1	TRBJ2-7	TGCAGTGCTAGAGGAGGGGGACAGGGGTCCTACGAGCAGTACTTC	CSARGGGQGSYEQYF
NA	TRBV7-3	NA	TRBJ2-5	TGTGCCAGCAGCCCCCAGAGTGGGGTATACAATGAGCAGTACTTC	CASSPQSGVYNEQYF
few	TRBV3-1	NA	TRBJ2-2	TGTGCCAGCAGCCAAGTATTGGGGGGGGAGCTGTTTTTT	CASSQVLGGELFF